The clone carrying this TCR beta chain was seen only once. TCRdb keeps only in-frame clones here, not all; method: immunoSEQ multiplex PCR. Of 110,000 or so clones listed, more than 80% are singletons. The V gene's germline CDR1 is SGHRS and CDR2 YFSETQ. V lost 4 bases, J lost 0 bases, and 7 bases lay in between. This CDR3 is built from 14 residues. This record comes from a study of blood T cell repertoires in COVID-19. The wider study: COVID-19 samples from acute and convalescent phases originated in the United States, Italy and Spain. Nucleic acid was either cDNA or gDNA, and it came from T cells, B-cell-depleted T cells, or PBMCs.

This TCR was recovered from a woman aged 60-70 years with COVID-19, enrolled during active disease. The chain has TRBV5-1 and TRBJ2-2; TRBD2 might be the D (5 bases). The specimen sequenced was peripheral blood. CDR3 sequence reads: CASSRGSNTGELFF. For the CDR3, the DNA is TGCGCCAGCAGCCGAGGGTCGAACACCGGGGAGCTGTTTTTT.